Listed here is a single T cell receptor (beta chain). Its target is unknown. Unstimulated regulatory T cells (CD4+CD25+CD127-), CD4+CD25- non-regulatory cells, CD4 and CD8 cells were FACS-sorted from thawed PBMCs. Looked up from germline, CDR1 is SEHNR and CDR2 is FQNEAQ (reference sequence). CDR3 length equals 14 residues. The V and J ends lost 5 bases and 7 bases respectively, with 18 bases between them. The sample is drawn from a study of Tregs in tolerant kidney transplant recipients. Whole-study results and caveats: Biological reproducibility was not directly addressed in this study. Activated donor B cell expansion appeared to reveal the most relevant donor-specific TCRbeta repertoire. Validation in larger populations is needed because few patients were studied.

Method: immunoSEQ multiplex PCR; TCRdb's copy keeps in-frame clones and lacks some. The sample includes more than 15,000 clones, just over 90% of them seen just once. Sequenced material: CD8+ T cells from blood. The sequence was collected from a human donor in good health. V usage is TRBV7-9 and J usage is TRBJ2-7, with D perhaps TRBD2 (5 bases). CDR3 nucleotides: TGTGCCAGCAGCCCACCTCCGGGTCGGGGAGAGCAGTACTTC. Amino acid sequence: CASSPPPGRGEQYF.